The 13 T cell receptor beta chains in this list originate from one sample, sequenced in a study of neoadjuvant anti-PD-1 for oral cavity cancer. This table comes from immunoSEQ multiplex PCR, and its TCRdb copy is limited to in-frame clones, with some not included. Of 15,000 or so clones in the sample, 55% to 65% are singletons; the top ten hold about 3%. The sample in question was PBMCs, obtained before nivolumab (anti-PD-1) treatment. The origin of the receptors is a person aged 35 to 85 with oral cavity squamous cell carcinoma.

This clone has just one count. The rearrangement joins TRBV7-8 to TRBJ2-5; 7 positions agree with TRBD2. The CDR3 has 16 amino acids. Trimming took 0 bases from V and 12 from J; bases not matched to a gene: 16. Per germline, CDR1 SGHVS and CDR2 FQNEAQ. The CDR3 reads CASSLAGLLKIGGKYF. The CDR3 coding sequence is TGTGCCAGCAGCTTAGCGGGACTACTGAAGATCGGCGGGAAGTACTTC. Supplemented by reference TRBV7-8 and TRBJ2-5, the full variable domain reads GAGVSQSPRYKVAKRGQDVALRCDPISGHVSLFWYQQALGQGPEFLTYFQNEAQLDKSGLPSDRFFAERPEGSVSTLKIQRTQQEDSAVYLCASSLAGLLKIGGKYFGPGTRLLVL.

The chain uses TRBV6-1 and TRBJ1-1; the D gene is possibly TRBD1 (6 bases). This CDR3 has 13 amino acids. Germline CDR1 reads MNHNS; CDR2 reads SASEGT. Deletions cut 3 bases from V and 6 bases from J, with 11 bases between. The CDR3 spells CASSDRGRAEAFF. The CDR3 DNA reads as TGTGCCAGCAGTGACAGGGGCCGAGCTGAAGCTTTCTTT.

The V call is TRBV4-2, the J call TRBJ1-2; 11 nucleotides line up with TRBD1. This CDR3 contains 20 residues. Germline CDR1 reads LGHNA; CDR2 reads YNFKEQ. The V and J ends lost 4 bases and 4 bases, in that order; junction bases with no gene match: 20. The CDR3: CASSRTGGPDLRGIGYGYTF. The DNA of the CDR3 is TGTGCCAGCAGCCGGACAGGGGGCCCCGATCTCCGAGGGATAGGCTATGGCTACACCTTC.

The CDR3 sequence is CASKGGSSYEQYF. The CDR3 DNA follows: TGTGCCAGCAAGGGGGGGAGCTCCTACGAGCAGTACTTC. The chain joins TRBV4-2 to TRBJ2-7, with a tentative D call TRBD2 (7 bases). The CDR3 is 13 amino acids. Trimming cost V 7 bases and J 0 bases, with 10 bases left between them. From germline, CDR1 is LGHNA and CDR2 YNFKEQ.

This clone was observed a handful of times. The rearrangement links TRBV4-1 to TRBJ1-1; no clear D gene. The ends were cut back, 1 base at V and 1 base at J, with 7 bases in the middle. CDR3 length equals 14 residues. Germline values: CDR1 MGHRA, CDR2 YSYEKL. This CDR3 reads CASSQVGENTEAFF. CDR3 nucleotide sequence: TGCGCCAGCAGCCAAGTCGGAGAGAACACTGAAGCTTTCTTT.

The CDR3 DNA is TGTGCCAGCAGCTCGGGGCGGACCGGGGACGATACGCAGTATTTT. Amino acids: CASSSGRTGDDTQYF. The chain links TRBV7-3 to TRBJ2-3; D could derive from TRBD1 or TRBD2 (5 bases each). Per the germline V gene, CDR1 is SGHTA and CDR2 is FQGTGA. Trimming took 4 bases from V and 6 from J, leaving 17 bases between them. The CDR3 spans 15 residues.

This clone was picked up one time. This sequence joins TRBV5-1 and TRBJ2-2, with 9 bases identical to TRBD2. With V trimmed by 7 bases and J by 7 bases, 8 bases remained unmatched. Germline CDR1 and CDR2: SGHRS and YFSETQ. The CDR3 totals 14 residues. CDR3: CASSRLAGNGELFF. The CDR3 nucleotides are TGCGCCAGCTCGAGGCTAGCGGGGAACGGGGAGCTGTTTTTT.

This clone has more than one count but fewer than ten. The gene calls are TRBV27 and TRBJ1-6; D is uncertain. The V end lost 5 bases, the J end lost 7 bases, and 9 bases lay between the germline ends. This CDR3 has 13 amino acids. The germline V gene has CDR1 MNHEY and CDR2 SMNVEV (reference sequence). The CDR3 here is CASSNNRNSPLHF. DNA for the CDR3: TGTGCCAGCAGTAATAACAGAAATTCACCCCTCCACTTT.

This chain uses TRBV5-5 with TRBJ2-3, with a weak D call TRBD2 (7 bases). CDR1 and CDR2 (germline): SGHKS, YYEKEE (reference sequence). The CDR3 totals 15 residues. V was shortened by 0 bases and J by 4 bases, with 12 bases between the two germline ends. The DNA of the CDR3 is TGTGCCAGCAGCTTGGTAGGGGGGGACGCAGATACGCAGTATTTT. Translated, it gives CASSLVGGDADTQYF.

This chain uses TRBV4-2 with TRBJ1-4, with D uncertain. Germline CDR1 and CDR2: LGHNA and YNFKEQ. The germline V and J ends were trimmed by 6 bases and 3 bases, with 5 bases remaining between them. The CDR3 runs to 12 residues. CDR3 DNA sequence: TGTGCCAGCAGAGCCTCTAATGAAAAACTGTTTTTT. Residues: CASRASNEKLFF.

This clone occurred a few times. This chain uses TRBV7-2 with TRBJ2-7; 10 bases are shared with TRBD1. Germline lookup yields CDR1 SGHTA and CDR2 FQGNSA. The CDR3 totals 15 residues. V dropped 7 bases and J dropped 6; count of bases not matched to a gene: 12. DNA for the CDR3: TGTGCCAGCACCATCATGTCCGGGACAGGGGCCGAGCAGTACTTC. This translates into CASTIMSGTGAEQYF.

This clone was picked up a small number of times. The gene calls are TRBV10-2 and TRBJ1-5, with 7 bases aligning to TRBD1. The CDR3 loop spans 16 amino acids. With V trimmed by 3 bases and J by 4 bases, 9 bases remained unmatched. Germline CDR1 WSHSY, CDR2 SAAADI. The CDR3 DNA sequence: TGCGCCAGCAGTGATATCGGCAGGGGGAGAAATCAGCCCCAGCATTTT. Amino acids: CASSDIGRGRNQPQHF.

The rearrangement links TRBV7-9 to TRBJ1-2; a possible D gene is TRBD1 (5 bases). Germline CDR1 is SEHNR and CDR2 is FQNEAQ (reference sequence). The V end lost 8 bases, the J end lost 8 bases, and 15 bases lay between the germline ends. This CDR3 region has 12 residues. The chain's CDR3 is CASGALPTGYTF. CDR3 coding DNA: TGTGCCAGCGGGGCACTACCTACAGGCTACACCTTC.